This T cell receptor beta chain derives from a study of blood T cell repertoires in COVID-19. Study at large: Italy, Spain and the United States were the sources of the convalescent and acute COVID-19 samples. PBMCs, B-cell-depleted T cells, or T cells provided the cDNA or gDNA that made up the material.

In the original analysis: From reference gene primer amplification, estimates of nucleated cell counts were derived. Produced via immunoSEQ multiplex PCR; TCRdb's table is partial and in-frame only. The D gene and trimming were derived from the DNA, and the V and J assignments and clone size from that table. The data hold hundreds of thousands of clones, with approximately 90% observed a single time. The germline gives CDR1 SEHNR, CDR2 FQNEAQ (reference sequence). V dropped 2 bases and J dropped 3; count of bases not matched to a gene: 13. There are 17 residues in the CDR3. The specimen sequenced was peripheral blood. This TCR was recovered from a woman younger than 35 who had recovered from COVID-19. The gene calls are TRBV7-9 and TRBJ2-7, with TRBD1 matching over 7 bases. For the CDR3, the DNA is TGTGCCAGCAGCTTAAGGGGGCCCGGGACAGCGAGCTACGAGCAGTACTTC. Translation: CASSLRGPGTASYEQYF.